This T cell receptor (beta chain) comes out of a study of blood T cell repertoires in COVID-19. V gave up 8 bases and J gave up 5 bases; unmatched junction bases: 16. This CDR3 region has 16 residues. Germline V gene lookup returns CDR1 MRHNA and CDR2 SNTAGT. Generated by immunoSEQ multiplex PCR, the TCRdb table keeps only in-frame clones and is missing some. The table shows some 150,000 clones, with about 89% occurring only once. This clone was recorded once. The chain links TRBV6-4 to TRBJ2-7; 9 bases agree with TRBD1. Specimen: PBMCs or T cells enriched from blood (not recorded which). The TCR comes from a woman under 30 who had recovered from COVID-19. The CDR3 spells CASRDDEGQGSDEQYF. CDR3 bases: TGTGCCAGCCGAGACGACGAAGGACAGGGGTCCGACGAGCAGTACTTC.